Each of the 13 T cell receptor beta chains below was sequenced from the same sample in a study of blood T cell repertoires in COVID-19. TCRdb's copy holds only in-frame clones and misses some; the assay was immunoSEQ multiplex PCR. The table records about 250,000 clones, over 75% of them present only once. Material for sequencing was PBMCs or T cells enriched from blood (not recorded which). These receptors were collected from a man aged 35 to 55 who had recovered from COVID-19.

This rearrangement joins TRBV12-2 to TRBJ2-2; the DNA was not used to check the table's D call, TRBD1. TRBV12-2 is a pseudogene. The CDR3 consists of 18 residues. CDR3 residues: CASRLEVAGQGPAGELFF. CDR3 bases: TGTGCAAGTCGCTTAGAGGTAGCAGGACAGGGGCCCGCCGGGGAGCTGTTTTTT.

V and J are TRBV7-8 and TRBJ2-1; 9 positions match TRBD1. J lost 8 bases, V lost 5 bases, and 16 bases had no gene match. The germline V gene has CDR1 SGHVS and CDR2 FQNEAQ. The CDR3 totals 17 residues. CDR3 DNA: TGTGCCAGCAGCGAAATAGGCCGGGACAGGGAGACGCATGAGCAGTTCTTC. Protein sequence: CASSEIGRDRETHEQFF.

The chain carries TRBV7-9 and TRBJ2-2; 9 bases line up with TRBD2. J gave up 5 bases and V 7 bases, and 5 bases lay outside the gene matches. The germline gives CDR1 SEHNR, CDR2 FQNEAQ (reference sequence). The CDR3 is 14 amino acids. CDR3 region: CASNLAGRTGELFF. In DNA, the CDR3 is TGTGCCAGCAATCTAGCGGGGAGGACCGGGGAGCTGTTTTTT.

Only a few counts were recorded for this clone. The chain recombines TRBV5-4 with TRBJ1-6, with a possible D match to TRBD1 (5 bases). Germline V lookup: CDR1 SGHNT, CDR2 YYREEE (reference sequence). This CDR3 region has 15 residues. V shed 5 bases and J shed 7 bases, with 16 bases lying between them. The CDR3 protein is CASRVSGRENSPLHF. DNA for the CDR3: TGTGCCAGCAGAGTCTCAGGGCGGGAGAATTCACCCCTCCACTTT.

CDR3 nucleotide sequence: TGTGCCAGTAGTATCTTTGACAGGGGGCGCGATCAGCCCCAGCATTTT. Encoded protein: CASSIFDRGRDQPQHF. The genes are TRBV19 and TRBJ1-5; 10 nucleotides line up with TRBD1. The trim removed 3 bases at V and 5 bases at J, leaving 7 bases unmatched. Germline loops: CDR1 LNHDA, CDR2 SQIVND (reference sequence). The CDR3 is 16 residues long.

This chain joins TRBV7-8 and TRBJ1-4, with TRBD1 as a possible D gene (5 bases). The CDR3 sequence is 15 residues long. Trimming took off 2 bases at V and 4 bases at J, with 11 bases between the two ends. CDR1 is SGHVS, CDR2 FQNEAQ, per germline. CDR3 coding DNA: TGTGCCAGCAGCTTAAGGTCGGGGGGTAATGAAAAACTGTTTTTT. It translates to CASSLRSGGNEKLFF. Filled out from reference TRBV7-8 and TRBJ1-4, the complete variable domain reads GAGVSQSPRYKVAKRGQDVALRCDPISGHVSLFWYQQALGQGPEFLTYFQNEAQLDKSGLPSDRFFAERPEGSVSTLKIQRTQQEDSAVYLCASSLRSGGNEKLFFGSGTQLSVL.

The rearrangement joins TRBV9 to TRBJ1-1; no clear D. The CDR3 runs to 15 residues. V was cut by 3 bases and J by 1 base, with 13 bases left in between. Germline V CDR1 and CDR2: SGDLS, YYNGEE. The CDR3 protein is CASSAHIGENTEAFF. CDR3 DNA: TGTGCCAGCAGCGCCCATATCGGAGAGAACACTGAAGCTTTCTTT.

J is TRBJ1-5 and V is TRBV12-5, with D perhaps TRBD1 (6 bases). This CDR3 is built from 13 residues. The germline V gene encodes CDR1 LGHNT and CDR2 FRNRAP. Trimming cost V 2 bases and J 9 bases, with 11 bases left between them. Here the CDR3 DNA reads TGTGCTAGTGGTTTGTCAGGGGTTTGGCCCCAGCATTTT. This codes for CASGLSGVWPQHF.

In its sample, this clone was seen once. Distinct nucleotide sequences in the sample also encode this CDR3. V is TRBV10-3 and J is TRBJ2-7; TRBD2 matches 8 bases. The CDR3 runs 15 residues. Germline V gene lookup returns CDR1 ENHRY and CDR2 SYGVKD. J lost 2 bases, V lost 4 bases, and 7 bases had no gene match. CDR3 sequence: CAISGRLAPAYEQYF. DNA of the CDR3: TGTGCCATCAGTGGGCGACTAGCGCCTGCCTACGAGCAGTACTTC.

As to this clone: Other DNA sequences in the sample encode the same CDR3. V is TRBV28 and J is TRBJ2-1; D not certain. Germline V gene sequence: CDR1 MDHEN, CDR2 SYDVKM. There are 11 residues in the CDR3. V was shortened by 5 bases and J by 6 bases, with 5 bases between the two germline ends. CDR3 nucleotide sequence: TGTGCCAGCAGTATCAGCAATGAGCAGTTCTTC. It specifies CASSISNEQFF. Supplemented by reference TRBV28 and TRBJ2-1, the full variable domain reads DVKVTQSSRYLVKRTGEKVFLECVQDMDHENMFWYRQDPGLGLRLIYFSYDVKMKEKGDIPEGYSVSREKKERFSLILESASTNQTSMYLCASSISNEQFFGPGTRLTVL.

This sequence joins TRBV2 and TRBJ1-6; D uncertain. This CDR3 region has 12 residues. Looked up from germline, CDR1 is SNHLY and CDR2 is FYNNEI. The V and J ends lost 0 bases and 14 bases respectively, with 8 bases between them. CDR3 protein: CASSEARYTLHF. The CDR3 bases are TGTGCCAGCAGTGAAGCGCGGTATACCCTCCACTTT. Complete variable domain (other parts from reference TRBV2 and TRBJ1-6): EPEVTQTPSHQVTQMGQEVILRCVPISNHLYFYWYRQILGQKVEFLVSFYNNEISEKSEIFDDQFSVERPDGSNFTLKIRSTKLEDSAMYFCASSEARYTLHFGNGTRLTVT.

The CDR3 sequence is CASSPPQGFNYGYTF. The CDR3, as DNA: TGTGCCAGCTCACCACCCCAGGGATTTAACTATGGCTACACCTTC. This chain links TRBV18 with TRBJ1-2; possibly TRBD1 for D (5 bases). Germline V CDR1 and CDR2: KGHSH, LQKENI. Trimming stripped 0 bases from V and 1 base from J, with 9 bases between. This CDR3 region has 15 residues.

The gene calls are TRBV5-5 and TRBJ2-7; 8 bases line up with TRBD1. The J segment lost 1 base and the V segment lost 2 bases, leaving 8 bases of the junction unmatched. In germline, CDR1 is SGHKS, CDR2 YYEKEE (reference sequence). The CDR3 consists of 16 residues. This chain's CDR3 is CASSFRFRTGSYEQYF. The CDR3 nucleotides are TGTGCCAGCAGCTTTCGGTTCCGGACAGGGTCCTACGAGCAGTACTTC. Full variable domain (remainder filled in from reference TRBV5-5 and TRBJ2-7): DAGVTQSPTHLIKTRGQQVTLRCSPISGHKSVSWYQQVLGQGPQFIFQYYEKEERGRGNFPDRFSARQFPNYSSELNVNALLLGDSALYLCASSFRFRTGSYEQYFGPGTRLTVT.